Presented here are 14 T cell receptor beta chains from one specimen sequenced in a study of shared clonotypes between healthy human individuals. Assay used: immunoSEQ multiplex PCR; TCRdb lists only in-frame clones, some missing. The repertoire consists of about 2.3 million clones, with 93% occurring once and the leading ten covering 0.35% to 0.5%. Material: naive CD4+ T cells from PBMCs. The subset: CD45RA+ positively selected. The receptors here all came from a man aged 18 to 29 in good health. Some clones in this sample may be carry-over from other donors' samples.

The rearrangement joins TRBV30 to TRBJ1-1, with a possible D match to TRBD1 (5 bases). Germline V gene data show CDR1 as GTSNPN and CDR2 as SVGIG (reference sequence). This CDR3 has 14 amino acids. The ends were cut back, 2 bases at V and 0 bases at J, with 10 bases in the middle. CDR3 in amino acids: CAWSRPGVNTEAFF. In nucleotides, the CDR3 is TGTGCCTGGAGTCGCCCGGGGGTGAACACTGAAGCTTTCTTT.

The genes are TRBV9 and TRBJ2-7; TRBD2 agrees at 7 bases. J lost 6 bases, V lost 3 bases, and 9 bases had no gene match. This CDR3 is 14 amino acids long. Germline V gene sequence: CDR1 SGDLS, CDR2 YYNGEE. For the CDR3, the DNA is TGTGCCAGCAGCGCCTCCTTTGGCGGGAGCGAGCAGTACTTC. This translates into CASSASFGGSEQYF.

The genes are TRBV4-1 and TRBJ2-7, with D possibly being TRBD2 (8 bases). Trimming shortened V by 4 bases and J by 0 bases, and 22 bases separated the two germline ends. Germline V gene lookup returns CDR1 MGHRA and CDR2 YSYEKL. The CDR3 extends over 18 amino acids. The CDR3 DNA reads as TGCGCCAGCAGCCTAGCTGCCGGGAGGGGGCGCAGCTCCTACGAGCAGTACTTC. Amino acids: CASSLAAGRGRSSYEQYF.

This chain links TRBV7-8 with TRBJ2-7; no definite D call. Deletions cut 4 bases from V and 4 bases from J, with 8 bases between. The CDR3 runs 12 residues. The germline CDR1 and CDR2 sequences are SGHVS and FQNEAQ. CDR3 in amino acids: CASSSDTYEQYF. CDR3 nucleotides: TGTGCCAGCAGCTCCGACACGTACGAGCAGTACTTC.

The J gene is TRBJ1-3, the V gene TRBV18; D gene unclear. The CDR3 is made up of 16 amino acids. The V and J ends lost 0 bases and 0 bases respectively, with 9 bases between them. Germline CDR1 and CDR2: KGHSH and LQKENI. Written as DNA, the CDR3 is TGTGCCAGCTCACCACCGGCCACTTACTCTGGAAACACCATATATTTT. It translates to CASSPPATYSGNTIYF.

The chain combines TRBV5-5 with TRBJ1-5; maybe TRBD1 (5 bases). Germline loops: CDR1 SGHKS, CDR2 YYEKEE (reference sequence). Trimming removed 2 bases from V and 8 bases from J, with 23 bases in between. There are 17 residues in the CDR3. The CDR3 loop is CASSFGMGPRDLEPQHF. CDR3 sequence (DNA): TGTGCCAGCAGCTTTGGTATGGGACCCAGGGATTTGGAGCCCCAGCATTTT.

The chain is built from TRBV5-4 and TRBJ2-3; D call uncertain. The CDR3 is 15 residues long. Deletions cut 7 bases from V and 5 bases from J, with 20 bases between. CDR1 and CDR2 from the germline V gene are SGHNT and YYREEE (reference sequence). CDR3 bases: TGTGCCAGCTTCCTATGGCCACATGGTAGAGATACGCAGTATTTT. Translation: CASFLWPHGRDTQYF.

The chain recombines TRBV6-5 with TRBJ1-2; D is perhaps TRBD1 (5 bases). Trimming shortened V by 6 bases and J by 5 bases, and 13 bases separated the two germline ends. Germline V gene lookup returns CDR1 MNHEY and CDR2 SVGAGI. This CDR3 comprises 13 residues. The CDR3 bases are TGTGCCAGCAGCCCCAGGGAGGAATATGGCTACACCTTC. This codes for CASSPREEYGYTF.

This rearrangement joins TRBV28 to TRBJ2-7; 9 bases fit TRBD1. There are 13 residues in the CDR3. The germline V gene has CDR1 MDHEN and CDR2 SYDVKM. V gave up 6 bases and J gave up 9 bases; unmatched junction bases: 9. The CDR3 region is CASSSRMGQGQYF. CDR3 bases: TGTGCCAGCAGCTCCCGCATGGGACAGGGGCAGTACTTC.

The genes are TRBV6-1 and TRBJ2-3, with TRBD2 identical over 11 bases. Losses at the gene ends were 7 bases for V and 1 base for J; bases not matched to a gene: 4. The CDR3 is made up of 15 amino acids. Germline values: CDR1 MNHNS, CDR2 SASEGT. The CDR3 loop is CASKLAGGGTDTQYF. CDR3 bases: TGTGCCAGCAAATTAGCGGGAGGGGGCACAGATACGCAGTATTTT.

The chain is built from TRBV5-1 and TRBJ1-2; unclear D gene. The germline gives CDR1 SGHRS, CDR2 YFSETQ. V gave up 0 bases and J gave up 4 bases, with 10 bases separating them. The CDR3 is 14 amino acids. The CDR3 nucleotides read TGCGCCAGCAGCTTGGGGGCGGAAGTCTATGGCTACACCTTC. This sequence encodes CASSLGAEVYGYTF.

CDR3 DNA sequence: TGTGCCAGCAGAGGGACAGATCGCGGTGTTGGCAATCAGCCCCAGCATTTT. It codes for CASRGTDRGVGNQPQHF. This chain links TRBV28 with TRBJ1-5, with 7 bases aligning to TRBD1. Trimming took 6 bases from V and 2 from J; bases not matched to a gene: 13. The germline CDR1 and CDR2 sequences are MDHEN and SYDVKM. The length of the CDR3 is 17 residues.

In this sample, this clone turned up a few times. V is TRBV27 and J is TRBJ2-7, with TRBD1 identical over 7 bases. In germline, CDR1 is MNHEY, CDR2 SMNVEV (reference sequence). The CDR3 has 13 amino acids. Unmatched junction bases numbered 9, after V lost 8 bases and J lost 5 bases. CDR3 sequence: CASARQGRDEQYF. The CDR3 nucleotides read TGTGCCAGCGCGAGACAGGGCCGGGACGAGCAGTACTTC.

The chain has TRBV28 and TRBJ2-7; D gene uncertain. This CDR3 has 10 residues. The V gene's germline CDR1 is MDHEN and CDR2 SYDVKM. Trimming removed 7 bases at V and 6 bases at J, with 7 bases between. The CDR3 sequence is CASTSVEQYF. CDR3 sequence (DNA): TGTGCCAGCACTAGTGTCGAGCAGTACTTC.